This T cell receptor beta chain is from a study of blood T cell repertoires in COVID-19. Some clones are missing from TCRdb's copy, which holds only in-frame ones; the method was immunoSEQ multiplex PCR. The table has roughly 170,000 clones, around 87% seen once; the top ten hold roughly an eighth. The length of the CDR3 is 15 residues. Trimming pared 3 bases from V and 0 bases from J, leaving 9 bases between. Germline V lookup: CDR1 SGHVS, CDR2 FNYEAQ. The chain recombines TRBV7-6 with TRBJ1-3, with D possibly matching TRBD1 (5 bases). The source of this sequence is a woman in her 70s with COVID-19, enrolled during active disease. Sequenced sample: peripheral blood. The CDR3 DNA follows: TGTGCCAGCAGCTTGACAGCCTACTCTGGAAACACCATATATTTT. Its protein is CASSLTAYSGNTIYF.